This entry lists 26 T cell receptor beta chains sequenced from one sample in a study of blood T cell repertoires in COVID-19. The repertoire was sequenced with immunoSEQ multiplex PCR; TCRdb's copy has only in-frame clones and lacks some. The sample lists some 240,000 clones; around 88% were seen once. The source material was PBMCs or T cells enriched from blood (not recorded which). The origin of the receptors is a woman in her thirties or forties with acute COVID-19.

The chain links TRBV29-1 to TRBJ2-1; 7 positions agree with TRBD2. Germline V gene lookup returns CDR1 SQVTM and CDR2 ANQGSEA. Losses at the gene ends were 4 bases for V and 4 bases for J; bases not matched to a gene: 4. The length of the CDR3 is 13 residues. In nucleotides, the CDR3 is TGCAGCGTTGGCGGGAGTCGGTACAATGAGCAGTTCTTC. Its translation is CSVGGSRYNEQFF.

This clone came up a few times. This chain connects TRBV3-1 (or the pseudogene TRBV3-2) to TRBJ2-1; TRBD2 might be the D (5 bases). Germline V gene sequence: CDR1 LGHDT, CDR2 YNNKEL (reference sequence). CDR3 length: 14 amino acids. V was trimmed by 8 bases and J by 0 bases, leaving 11 bases between them. DNA of the CDR3: TGTGCCAGCGGTTCGGGAAGCTCCTACAATGAGCAGTTCTTC. Amino acid sequence: CASGSGSSYNEQFF.

The V call is TRBV29-1, the J call TRBJ1-1, with D tentatively TRBD1 (5 bases). This CDR3 region has 12 residues. The V end was cut by 6 bases, the J end by 0 bases, with 8 bases between. The germline gives CDR1 SQVTM, CDR2 ANQGSEA. CDR3 DNA sequence: TGCAGCGTGGGGGGTTTGAACACTGAAGCTTTCTTT. Amino acids: CSVGGLNTEAFF.

The V call is TRBV27, the J call TRBJ1-6, with 10 nucleotides matching TRBD1. The V gene end was trimmed by 2 bases and the J gene end by 9 bases; junction bases not matched to a gene: 4. The CDR3 sequence is 15 residues long. Germline V gene lookup returns CDR1 MNHEY and CDR2 SMNVEV (reference sequence). CDR3 nucleotide sequence: TGTGCCAGCAGTTTAGCCGGGACAGGGGTTTCACCCCTCCACTTT. It translates to CASSLAGTGVSPLHF.

With respect to this clone: Compared with germline, one end of the junction differs, possibly owing to a read error. This rearrangement joins TRBV5-1 to TRBJ1-3; maybe TRBD1 (5 bases). Germline CDR1 is SGHRS and CDR2 is YFSETQ. The CDR3 spans 14 residues. For the CDR3, the DNA is TGCGCCAGCAGCTACGGGGGTAGTGGAGACACCATATATTTT. Translating it yields CASSYGGSGDTIYF.

The rearrangement joins TRBV9 to TRBJ1-2; 7 bases map to TRBD1. CDR1 is SGDLS and CDR2 is YYNGEE in the germline V gene. V was pared by 4 bases and J by 2 bases, with 2 bases of the junction left unmatched. CDR3 length equals 13 residues. The CDR3 nucleotides are TGTGCCAGCAGCAAGACAGGGAACTATGGCTACACCTTC. Protein product: CASSKTGNYGYTF.

This clone was recorded once. This chain uses TRBV6-5 with TRBJ2-1; no firm D call. The V gene's germline CDR1 is MNHEY and CDR2 SVGAGI. The V end lost 2 bases, the J end lost 3 bases, and 14 bases lay between the germline ends. The CDR3 has 16 residues. CDR3 sequence reads: CASSYRPARDYNEQFF. CDR3 nucleotides: TGTGCCAGCAGTTACAGGCCGGCTAGAGACTACAATGAGCAGTTCTTC.

The V and J genes are TRBV9 and TRBJ2-2; 7 bases are shared with TRBD1. V lost 4 bases, J lost 2 bases, and 5 bases stayed unmatched. The CDR3 contains 15 residues. The germline V gene encodes CDR1 SGDLS and CDR2 YYNGEE. CDR3 residues: CASSLWDRNTGELFF. CDR3 sequence (DNA): TGTGCCAGCAGCCTCTGGGACAGAAACACCGGGGAGCTGTTTTTT.

CDR3: CAWSGQGNYGYTF. The CDR3 nucleotides read TGTGCCTGGAGCGGGCAGGGGAACTATGGCTACACCTTC. The chain combines TRBV30 with TRBJ1-2; D may be TRBD1 (6 bases). Germline CDR1 GTSNPN, CDR2 SVGIG (reference sequence). V was cut by 3 bases and J by 2 bases, with 10 bases left in between. The CDR3 is 13 amino acids.

V gene TRBV6-5 combines with J gene TRBJ2-7; 7 positions agree with TRBD1. The CDR3 sequence is 12 residues long. Trimming took 8 bases from V and 2 from J; bases not matched to a gene: 3. The germline gives CDR1 MNHEY, CDR2 SVGAGI. The CDR3 here is CASGQATYEQYF. CDR3 coding DNA: TGTGCCAGCGGACAGGCAACCTACGAGCAGTACTTC.

This chain joins TRBV4-1 and TRBJ2-1; unclear D gene. Trimming removed 5 bases from V and 7 bases from J, with 15 bases in between. Germline V gene data show CDR1 as MGHRA and CDR2 as YSYEKL. The CDR3 loop spans 14 amino acids. Written as DNA, the CDR3 is TGCGCCAGCAGCTCCTATTCGAGTCTGAATGAGCAGTTCTTC. Protein product: CASSSYSSLNEQFF.

The genes are TRBV3-1 (or the pseudogene TRBV3-2) and TRBJ1-1; a possible D gene is TRBD1 (6 bases). The germline gives CDR1 LGHDT, CDR2 YNNKEL (reference sequence). The CDR3 length is 14 residues. V lost 2 bases and J 4 bases, leaving 11 bases between the germline ends. CDR3 DNA sequence: TGTGCCAGCAGCCAACAACAGGGTGGCACTGAAGCTTTCTTT. Encoded protein: CASSQQQGGTEAFF.

The V gene is TRBV27, the J gene TRBJ2-3; the D gene is possibly TRBD1 (5 bases). CDR3 length equals 15 residues. Germline V CDR1 and CDR2: MNHEY, SMNVEV (reference sequence). The V and J ends lost 1 base and 6 bases respectively, with 14 bases between them. In DNA form, the CDR3 reads TGTGCCAGCAGTTTATTGACCCAGGGTCGCGATACGCAGTATTTT. It yields the protein CASSLLTQGRDTQYF.

This clone was seen a few times. The chain couples TRBV20-1 to TRBJ2-3; the D is unclear. Germline lookup yields CDR1 DFQATT and CDR2 SNEGSKA (reference sequence). Deletions cut 6 bases from V and 4 bases from J, with 8 bases between. The CDR3 length is 11 residues. The CDR3 DNA reads as TGCAGTGCCAGGCTCTCAGATACGCAGTATTTT. It encodes CSARLSDTQYF.

This clone appeared a few times. The chain links TRBV28 to TRBJ1-6, with 8 bases identical to TRBD1. The CDR3 contains 13 residues. Per the germline V gene, CDR1 is MDHEN and CDR2 is SYDVKM. The V and J ends lost 9 bases and 10 bases, in that order; junction bases with no gene match: 8. The CDR3 nucleotides are TGTGCCAGTTGGGCCTCAGGGGGCTCACCCCTCCACTTT. It is translated as CASWASGGSPLHF. Variable domain in full (rest from reference TRBV28 and TRBJ1-6): DVKVTQSSRYLVKRTGEKVFLECVQDMDHENMFWYRQDPGLGLRLIYFSYDVKMKEKGDIPEGYSVSREKKERFSLILESASTNQTSMYLCASWASGGSPLHFGNGTRLTVT.

The count of this clone is one. The chain links TRBV30 to TRBJ1-1, with D unresolved. The CDR3 spans 12 residues. V lost 5 bases and J lost 0, with 7 bases in between. CDR1 is GTSNPN, CDR2 SVGIG, per germline (reference sequence). The CDR3 DNA follows: TGTGCCTGGGAGACACTGAACACTGAAGCTTTCTTT. Residues: CAWETLNTEAFF.

The chain employs TRBV21-1 and TRBJ1-1; the table gives TRBD1 as D, unverified against the DNA. TRBV21-1 is flagged as a pseudogene. The CDR3 runs to 14 residues. The CDR3 is CASSKAFRNTEAFF. Written as DNA, the CDR3 is TGTGCCAGCAGCAAAGCGTTCAGGAACACTGAAGCTTTCTTT.

The chain couples TRBV5-1 to TRBJ1-1; 10 bases fit TRBD1. In germline, CDR1 is SGHRS, CDR2 YFSETQ. The CDR3 sequence is 17 residues long. Germline trimming cut 2 bases from V and 5 bases from J; bases unmatched to any gene: 12. The CDR3 sequence is CASSFYLRTGGRTEAFF. CDR3 coding DNA: TGCGCCAGCAGCTTCTACCTAAGGACAGGGGGAAGGACTGAAGCTTTCTTT.

This clone turned up a few times. V is TRBV15 and J is TRBJ2-5; 11 bases map to TRBD2. The CDR3 sequence is 18 residues long. The trim removed 1 base at V and 5 bases at J, leaving 12 bases unmatched. The germline V gene has CDR1 LNHNV and CDR2 YYDKDF (reference sequence). The CDR3: CATSRGGVTSGRGETQYF. Written as DNA, the CDR3 is TGTGCCACCAGCAGAGGAGGCGTAACTAGCGGGAGAGGCGAGACCCAGTACTTC.

The chain is built from TRBV30 and TRBJ1-1; D is perhaps TRBD1 (5 bases). The CDR3 consists of 13 residues. The germline gives CDR1 GTSNPN, CDR2 SVGIG (reference sequence). V was cut by 3 bases and J by 4 bases, with 12 bases left in between. The CDR3 loop is CAWSQGRGTEAFF. The CDR3 nucleotides read TGTGCCTGGAGCCAGGGAAGAGGCACTGAAGCTTTCTTT.

The chain combines TRBV20-1 with TRBJ2-3, with D possibly matching TRBD1 (6 bases). The CDR3 is 11 amino acids. V shed 3 bases and J shed 7 bases, with 8 bases lying between them. The germline gives CDR1 DFQATT, CDR2 SNEGSKA (reference sequence). The CDR3: CSARGTNTQYF. The CDR3 DNA reads as TGCAGTGCTAGGGGGACAAATACGCAGTATTTT.

V and J are TRBV19 and TRBJ2-1; 9 nucleotides agree with TRBD2. Germline-derived CDR1 and CDR2 are LNHDA and SQIVND (reference sequence). The CDR3 covers 14 residues. V lost 3 bases, J lost 7 bases, and 4 bases stayed unmatched. CDR3 sequence: CASSIGLASNEQFF. The CDR3 DNA follows: TGTGCCAGTAGTATTGGACTAGCGTCAAATGAGCAGTTCTTC. Combining the CDR3 with reference TRBV19 and TRBJ2-1 gives the whole variable domain DGGITQSPKYLFRKEGQNVTLSCEQNLNHDAMYWYRQDPGQGLRLIYYSQIVNDFQKGDIAEGYSVSREKKESFPLTVTSAQKNPTAFYLCASSIGLASNEQFFGPGTRLTVL.

This rearrangement joins TRBV24-1 to TRBJ2-1, with a tentative D call TRBD1 (6 bases). V lost 6 bases, J lost 6 bases, and 14 bases lay in between. The CDR3 sequence is 14 residues long. Germline V gene data show CDR1 as KGHDR and CDR2 as SFDVKD. CDR3 sequence (DNA): TGTGCCACCAGTTCACAGGGTGGAGGCAATGAGCAGTTCTTC. Protein product: CATSSQGGGNEQFF.

The genes are TRBV9 and TRBJ1-3; D uncertain. Germline V lookup: CDR1 SGDLS, CDR2 YYNGEE. This CDR3 has 15 amino acids. V lost 4 bases to trimming and J lost 3 bases, with 14 bases between them. DNA for the CDR3: TGTGCCAGCAGCCCAGTCGGGAGCCGTGGAAACACCATATATTTT. It is translated as CASSPVGSRGNTIYF.

This chain connects TRBV4-1 to TRBJ1-5, with no clear D. Trimming stripped 4 bases from V and 5 bases from J, with 9 bases between. Germline loops: CDR1 MGHRA, CDR2 YSYEKL. The CDR3 sequence is 13 residues long. CDR3 bases: TGCGCCAGCAGCCGAGTGCCTTATCAGCCCCAGCATTTT. This codes for CASSRVPYQPQHF.

This chain uses TRBV5-1 with TRBJ2-2; TRBD2 is a possible D gene (5 bases). V shed 0 bases and J shed 7 bases, with 16 bases lying between them. This CDR3 contains 16 residues. Per the germline V gene, CDR1 is SGHRS and CDR2 is YFSETQ. Here the CDR3 reads CASSLDGSSASGELFF. The CDR3 DNA reads TGCGCCAGCAGCTTGGATGGTAGTAGCGCGAGCGGGGAGCTGTTTTTT.